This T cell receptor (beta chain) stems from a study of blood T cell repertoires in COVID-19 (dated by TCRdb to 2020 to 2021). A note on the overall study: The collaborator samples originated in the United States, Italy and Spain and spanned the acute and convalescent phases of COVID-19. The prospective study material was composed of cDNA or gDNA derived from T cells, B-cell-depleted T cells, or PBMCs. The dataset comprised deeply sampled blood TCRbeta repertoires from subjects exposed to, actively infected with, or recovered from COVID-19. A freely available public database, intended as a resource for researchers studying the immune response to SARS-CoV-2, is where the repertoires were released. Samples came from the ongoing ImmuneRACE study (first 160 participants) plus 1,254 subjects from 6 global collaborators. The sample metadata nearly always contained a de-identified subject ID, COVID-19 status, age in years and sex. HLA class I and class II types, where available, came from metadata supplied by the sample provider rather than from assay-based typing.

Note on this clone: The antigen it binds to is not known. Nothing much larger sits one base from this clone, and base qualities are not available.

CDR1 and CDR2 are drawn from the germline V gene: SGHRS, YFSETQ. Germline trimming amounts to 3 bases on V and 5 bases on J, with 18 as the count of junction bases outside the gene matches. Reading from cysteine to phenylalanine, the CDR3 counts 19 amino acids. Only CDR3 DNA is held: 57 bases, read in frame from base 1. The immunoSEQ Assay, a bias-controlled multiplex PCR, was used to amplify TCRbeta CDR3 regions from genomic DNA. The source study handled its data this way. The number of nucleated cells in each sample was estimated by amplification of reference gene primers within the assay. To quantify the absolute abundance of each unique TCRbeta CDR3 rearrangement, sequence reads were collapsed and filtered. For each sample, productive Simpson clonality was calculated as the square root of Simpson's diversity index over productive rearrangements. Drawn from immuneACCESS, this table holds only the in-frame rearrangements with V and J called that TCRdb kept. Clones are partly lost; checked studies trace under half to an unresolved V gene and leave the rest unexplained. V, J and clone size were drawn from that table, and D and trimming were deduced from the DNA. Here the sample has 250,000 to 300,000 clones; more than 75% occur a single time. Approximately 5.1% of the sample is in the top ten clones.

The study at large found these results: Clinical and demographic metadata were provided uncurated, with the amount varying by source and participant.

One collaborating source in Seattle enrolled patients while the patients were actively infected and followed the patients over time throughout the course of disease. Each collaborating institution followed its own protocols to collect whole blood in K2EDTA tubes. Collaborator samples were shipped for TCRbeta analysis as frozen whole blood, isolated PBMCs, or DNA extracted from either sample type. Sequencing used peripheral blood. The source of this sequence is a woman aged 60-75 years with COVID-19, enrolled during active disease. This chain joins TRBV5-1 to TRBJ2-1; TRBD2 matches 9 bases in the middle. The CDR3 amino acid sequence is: CASSWGAGGLINGNNEQFF. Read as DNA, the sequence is TGCGCCAGCAGCTGGGGGGCGGGAGGGCTTATTAACGGAAACAATGAGCAGTTCTTC.